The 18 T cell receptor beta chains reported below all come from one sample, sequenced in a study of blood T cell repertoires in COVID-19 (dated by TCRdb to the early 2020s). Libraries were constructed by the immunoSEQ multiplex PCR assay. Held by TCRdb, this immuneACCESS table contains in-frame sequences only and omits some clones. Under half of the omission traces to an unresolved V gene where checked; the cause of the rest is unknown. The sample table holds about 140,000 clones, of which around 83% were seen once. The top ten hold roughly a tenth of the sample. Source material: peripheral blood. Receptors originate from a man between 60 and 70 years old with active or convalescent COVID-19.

This chain's CDR3 is CASSRLGRGALNYGYTF. The CDR3 DNA reads as TGTGCCAGCAGCCGCCTCGGGCGGGGAGCCTTAAACTATGGCTACACCTTC. The chain couples TRBV5-6 to TRBJ1-2, with D uncertain. This CDR3 has 17 residues. V lost 4 bases, J lost 2 bases, and 21 bases lay in between. Germline CDR1 reads SGHDT; CDR2 reads YYEEEE.

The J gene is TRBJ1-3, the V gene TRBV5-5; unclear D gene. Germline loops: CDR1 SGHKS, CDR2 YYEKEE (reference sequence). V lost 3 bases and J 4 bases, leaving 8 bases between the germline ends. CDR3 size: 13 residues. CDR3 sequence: CASSSPLGNTIYF. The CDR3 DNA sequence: TGTGCCAGCAGCTCCCCACTAGGAAACACCATATATTTT.

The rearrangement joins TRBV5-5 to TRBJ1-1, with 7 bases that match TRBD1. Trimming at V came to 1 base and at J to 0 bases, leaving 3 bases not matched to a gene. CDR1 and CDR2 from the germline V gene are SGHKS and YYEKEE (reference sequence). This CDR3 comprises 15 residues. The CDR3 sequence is CASSLTDRVNTEAFF. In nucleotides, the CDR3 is TGTGCCAGCAGCTTGACCGACAGGGTGAACACTGAAGCTTTCTTT.

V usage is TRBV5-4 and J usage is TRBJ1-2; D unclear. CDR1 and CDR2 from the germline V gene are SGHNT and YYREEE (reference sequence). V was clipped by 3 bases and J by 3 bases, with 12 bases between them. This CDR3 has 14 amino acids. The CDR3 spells CASSSPDGDYGYTF. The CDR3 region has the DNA TGTGCCAGCAGCTCCCCGGACGGGGACTATGGCTACACCTTC.

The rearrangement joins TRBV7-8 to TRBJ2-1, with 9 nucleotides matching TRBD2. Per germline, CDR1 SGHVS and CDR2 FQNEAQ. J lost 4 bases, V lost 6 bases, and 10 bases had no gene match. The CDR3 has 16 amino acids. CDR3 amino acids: CASRRGLAPRYNEQFF. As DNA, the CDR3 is TGTGCCAGCAGACGCGGACTAGCGCCCCGATACAATGAGCAGTTCTTC.

The CDR3 spells CASSQREPGQSYEQYF. The CDR3 nucleotides are TGTGCCAGCAGTCAAAGGGAACCGGGACAGTCCTACGAGCAGTACTTC. This chain uses TRBV27 with TRBJ2-7, with TRBD1 identical over 7 bases. The CDR3 consists of 16 residues. The germline CDR1 and CDR2 sequences are MNHEY and SMNVEV (reference sequence). V was pared by 5 bases and J by 1 base, with 11 bases of the junction left unmatched.

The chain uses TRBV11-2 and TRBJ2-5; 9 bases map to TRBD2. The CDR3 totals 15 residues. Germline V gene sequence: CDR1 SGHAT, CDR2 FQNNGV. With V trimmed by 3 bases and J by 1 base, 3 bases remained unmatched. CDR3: CASSFTSGFQETQYF. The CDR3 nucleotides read TGTGCCAGCAGCTTTACTAGCGGGTTCCAAGAGACCCAGTACTTC. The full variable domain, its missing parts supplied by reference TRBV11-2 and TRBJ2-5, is EAGVAQSPRYKIIEKRQSVAFWCNPISGHATLYWYQQILGQGPKLLIQFQNNGVVDDSQLPKDRFSAERLKGVDSTLKIQPAKLEDSAVYLCASSFTSGFQETQYFGPGTRLLVL.

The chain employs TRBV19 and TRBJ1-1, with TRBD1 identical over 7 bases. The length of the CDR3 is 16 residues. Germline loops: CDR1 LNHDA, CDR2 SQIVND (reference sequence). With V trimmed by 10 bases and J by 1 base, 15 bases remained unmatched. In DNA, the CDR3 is TGTGCCACCTCCCCGAGGGGGCGGTCGGGGAACACTGAAGCTTTCTTT. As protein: CATSPRGRSGNTEAFF.

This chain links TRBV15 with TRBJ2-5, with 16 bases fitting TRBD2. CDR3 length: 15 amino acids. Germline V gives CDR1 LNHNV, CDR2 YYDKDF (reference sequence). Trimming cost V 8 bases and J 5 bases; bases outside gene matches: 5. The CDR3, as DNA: TGTGCCACCGGGACTAGCGGGAGGGCCGGGGAGACCCAGTACTTC. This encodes CATGTSGRAGETQYF.

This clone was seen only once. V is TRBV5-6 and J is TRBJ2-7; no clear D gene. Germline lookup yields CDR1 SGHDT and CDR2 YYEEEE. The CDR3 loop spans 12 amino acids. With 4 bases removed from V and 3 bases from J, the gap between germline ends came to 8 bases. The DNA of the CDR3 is TGTGCCAGCAGCCTTACAGACTACGAGCAGTACTTC. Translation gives CASSLTDYEQYF. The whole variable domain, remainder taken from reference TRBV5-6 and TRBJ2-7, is DAGVTQSPTHLIKTRGQQVTLRCSPKSGHDTVSWYQQALGQGPQFIFQYYEEEERQRGNFPDRFSGHQFPNYSSELNVNALLLGDSALYLCASSLTDYEQYFGPGTRLTVT.

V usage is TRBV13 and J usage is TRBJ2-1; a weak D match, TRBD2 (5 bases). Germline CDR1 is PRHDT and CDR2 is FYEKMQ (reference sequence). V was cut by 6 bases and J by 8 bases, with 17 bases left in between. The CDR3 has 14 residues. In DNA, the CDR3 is TGTGCCAGCAGTCGGACTGGTTCTCGCGATGAGCAGTTCTTC. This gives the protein CASSRTGSRDEQFF.

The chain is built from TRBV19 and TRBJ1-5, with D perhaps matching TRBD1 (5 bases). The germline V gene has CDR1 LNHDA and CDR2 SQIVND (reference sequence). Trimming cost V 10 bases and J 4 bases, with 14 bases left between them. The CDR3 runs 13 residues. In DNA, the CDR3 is TGTGCCACCTCTATCCAGGGAAATCAGCCCCAGCATTTT. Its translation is CATSIQGNQPQHF. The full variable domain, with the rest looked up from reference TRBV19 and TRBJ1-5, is DGGITQSPKYLFRKEGQNVTLSCEQNLNHDAMYWYRQDPGQGLRLIYYSQIVNDFQKGDIAEGYSVSREKKESFPLTVTSAQKNPTAFYLCATSIQGNQPQHFGDGTRLSIL.

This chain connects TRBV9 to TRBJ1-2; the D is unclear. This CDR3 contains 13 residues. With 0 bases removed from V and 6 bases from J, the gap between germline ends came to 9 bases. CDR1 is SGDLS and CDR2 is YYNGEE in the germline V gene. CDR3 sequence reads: CASSVEKEDGYTF. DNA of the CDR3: TGTGCCAGCAGCGTAGAAAAAGAGGATGGCTACACCTTC.

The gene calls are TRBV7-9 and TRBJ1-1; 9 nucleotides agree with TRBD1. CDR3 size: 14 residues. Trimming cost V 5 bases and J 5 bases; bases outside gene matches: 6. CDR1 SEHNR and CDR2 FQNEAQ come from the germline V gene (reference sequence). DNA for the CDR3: TGTGCCAGCAGCAGCCGGGACAGGGTTACTGAAGCTTTCTTT. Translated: CASSSRDRVTEAFF.

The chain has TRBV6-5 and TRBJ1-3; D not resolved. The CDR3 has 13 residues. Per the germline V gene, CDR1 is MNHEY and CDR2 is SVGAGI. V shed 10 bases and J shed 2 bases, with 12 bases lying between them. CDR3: CATWAGTGNTIYF. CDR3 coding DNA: TGTGCCACATGGGCGGGTACTGGAAACACCATATATTTT.

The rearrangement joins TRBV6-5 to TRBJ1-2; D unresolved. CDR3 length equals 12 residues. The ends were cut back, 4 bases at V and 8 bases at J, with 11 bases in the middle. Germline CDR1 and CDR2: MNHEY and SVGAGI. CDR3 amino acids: CASSWTGEGYTF. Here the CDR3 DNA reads TGTGCCAGCAGTTGGACTGGGGAAGGCTACACCTTC.

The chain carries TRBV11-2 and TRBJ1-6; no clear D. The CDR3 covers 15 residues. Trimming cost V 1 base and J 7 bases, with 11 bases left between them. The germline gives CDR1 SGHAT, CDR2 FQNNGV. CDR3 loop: CASSLVPGRNSPLHF. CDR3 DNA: TGTGCCAGCAGCTTAGTTCCAGGAAGGAATTCACCCCTCCACTTT. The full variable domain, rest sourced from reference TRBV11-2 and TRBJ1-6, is EAGVAQSPRYKIIEKRQSVAFWCNPISGHATLYWYQQILGQGPKLLIQFQNNGVVDDSQLPKDRFSAERLKGVDSTLKIQPAKLEDSAVYLCASSLVPGRNSPLHFGNGTRLTVT.

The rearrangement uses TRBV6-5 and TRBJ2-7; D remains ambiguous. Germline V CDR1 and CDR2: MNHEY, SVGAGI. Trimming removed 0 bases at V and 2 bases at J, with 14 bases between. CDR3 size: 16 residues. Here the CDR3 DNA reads TGTGCCAGCAGTTACTCATCAGGCTTTTTAACCTACGAGCAGTACTTC. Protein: CASSYSSGFLTYEQYF.